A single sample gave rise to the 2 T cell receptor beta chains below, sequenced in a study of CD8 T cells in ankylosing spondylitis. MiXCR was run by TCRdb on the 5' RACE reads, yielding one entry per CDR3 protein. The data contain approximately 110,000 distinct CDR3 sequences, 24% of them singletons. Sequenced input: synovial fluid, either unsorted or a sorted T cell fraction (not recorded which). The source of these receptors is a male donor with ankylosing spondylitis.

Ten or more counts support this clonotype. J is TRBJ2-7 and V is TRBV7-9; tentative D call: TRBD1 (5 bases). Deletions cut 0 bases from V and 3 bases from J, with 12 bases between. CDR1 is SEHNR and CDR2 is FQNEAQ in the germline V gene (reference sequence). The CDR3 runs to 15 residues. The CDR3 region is CASSLAGAGNYEQYF. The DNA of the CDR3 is TGTGCCAGCAGCTTAGCTGGGGCAGGGAACTACGAGCAGTACTTC.

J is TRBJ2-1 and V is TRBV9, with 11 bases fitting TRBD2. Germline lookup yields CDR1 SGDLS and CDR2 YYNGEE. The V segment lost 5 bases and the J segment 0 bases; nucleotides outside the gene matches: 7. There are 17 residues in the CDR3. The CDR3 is CASSVTTSGSSYNEQFF. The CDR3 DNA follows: TGTGCCAGCAGTGTCACCACTAGCGGGAGCTCCTACAATGAGCAGTTCTTC.